What follows are 6 T cell receptor beta chains derived from one specimen sequenced in a study of T cells in Graves' hyperthyroidism and ophthalmopathy. Researchers took RNA transcripts and amplified the TCR beta CDR3 regions from them. First-round RT-PCR of the TCR CDR3 relied on the HTBI primer set. TCRdb reprocessed the multiplex PCR reads with MiXCR, giving one entry per CDR3 protein. The table includes 450,000 to 650,000 distinct CDR3 sequences, approximately 15% detected once. Sequencing input: blood. The receptors derive from a woman between 18 and 29 years old with Graves' ophthalmopathy.

This clonotype was found many times. V usage is TRBV6-1 and J usage is TRBJ1-5; D perhaps matches TRBD1 (6 bases). Germline V gene lookup returns CDR1 MNHNS and CDR2 SASEGT. V shed 5 bases and J shed 0 bases, with 11 bases lying between them. The CDR3 contains 15 residues. CDR3 sequence: CASSLQGLSNQPQHF. The CDR3 DNA is TGTGCCAGCAGTCTACAGGGCCTTAGCAATCAGCCCCAGCATTTT.

This clonotype occurred many times. The chain is built from TRBV20-1 and TRBJ2-7; 8 bases agree with TRBD1. CDR1 and CDR2 from the germline V gene are DFQATT and SNEGSKA (reference sequence). V gave up 1 base and J gave up 2 bases; unmatched junction bases: 7. CDR3 length equals 15 residues. This CDR3 is CSARASRGRAYEQYF. CDR3 DNA: TGCAGTGCTAGAGCCTCCAGGGGGCGGGCCTACGAGCAGTACTTC.

The table lists this clonotype with many counts. The J gene is TRBJ2-1, the V gene TRBV12-3 or TRBV12-4; the match to TRBD2 covers 10 bases. The CDR3 contains 14 residues. J gave up 9 bases and V 6 bases, and 8 bases lay outside the gene matches. The DNA of the CDR3 is TGTGCCAGCAGCCTCCAAATAGCGGGAGGTGAGCAGTTCTTC. Encoded protein: CASSLQIAGGEQFF.

This clonotype was seen a few times. The V and J genes are TRBV27 and TRBJ1-2; the D is unclear. The germline CDR1 and CDR2 sequences are MNHEY and SMNVEV (reference sequence). Trimming left V 0 bases short and J 4 bases short, with 6 bases between. The CDR3 loop spans 13 amino acids. The CDR3 coding sequence is TGTGCCAGCAGTTTATCGATCAGCTATGGCTACACCTTC. It yields the protein CASSLSISYGYTF.

This clonotype was detected a few times. The CDR3 DNA reads TGCGCCAGCAGCCAAGTGTCAGGTCCGACTAGGAGCTCCTACGAGCAGTACTTC. Protein: CASSQVSGPTRSSYEQYF. The chain is built from TRBV4-1 and TRBJ2-7; a weak D match, TRBD2 (6 bases). V gave up 1 base and J gave up 0 bases, with 19 bases separating them. Per germline, CDR1 MGHRA and CDR2 YSYEKL. The CDR3 covers 18 residues.

The sample holds many counts of this clonotype. V is TRBV2 and J is TRBJ2-5; D possibly corresponds to TRBD2 (6 bases). CDR1 is SNHLY and CDR2 is FYNNEI in the germline V gene. CDR3 length: 13 residues. V was shortened by 5 bases and J by 9 bases, with 16 bases between the two germline ends. The CDR3: CASSPGEDGSQYF. The CDR3 DNA sequence: TGTGCCAGCAGTCCGGGGGAAGACGGGTCCCAGTACTTC.